This T cell receptor beta chain appears in the sequencing data of a study of OX40 agonist ivuxolimab in advanced cancers. Study conclusions and caveats: Both blood CD4+ and CD8+ T cells showed clonal growth by week 6 at 0.1 to 3.0 mg/kg. On average, CD8+ T cells had more expanded clones than CD4+. Clonal expansion was among the lowest in partial responders at 0.1-3.0 mg/kg, especially CD8+.

Notes on this clone: What it binds is not known.

Data came from immunoSEQ multiplex PCR; TCRdb stores just in-frame clones and leaves some out. The repertoire holds tens of thousands of clones, with about 85% as singletons. Germline V gene lookup returns CDR1 SGHTA and CDR2 FQGNSA. Unmatched junction bases numbered 6, after V lost 1 base and J lost 5 bases. This CDR3 contains 16 residues. Blood got drawn at baseline, again on cycle 4 day 1, and then on cycle 7 day 1. The V call is TRBV7-2, the J call TRBJ2-1, with 9 bases fitting TRBD2. Here the sequenced sample was CD4+ or CD8+ T cells sorted from blood, taken in a trial of the OX40 agonist ivuxolimab. This clonotype was sampled from an adult with an advanced solid tumor such as melanoma, head and neck, liver or kidney cancer. CDR3 loop: CASSLGAGGHHNEQFF. The CDR3 bases are TGTGCCAGCAGCTTAGGGGCGGGGGGGCACCACAATGAGCAGTTCTTC.